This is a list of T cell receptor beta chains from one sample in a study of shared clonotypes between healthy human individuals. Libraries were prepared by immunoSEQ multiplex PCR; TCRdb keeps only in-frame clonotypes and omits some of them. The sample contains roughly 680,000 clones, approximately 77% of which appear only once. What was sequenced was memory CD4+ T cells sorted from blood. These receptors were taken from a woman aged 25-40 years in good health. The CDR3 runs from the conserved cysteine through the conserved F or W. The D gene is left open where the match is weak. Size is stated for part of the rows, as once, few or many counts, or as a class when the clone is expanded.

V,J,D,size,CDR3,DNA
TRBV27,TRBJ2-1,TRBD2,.,CASSLAGDYNEQFF,TGTGCCAGCAGTTTAGCGGGGGATTACAATGAGCAGTTCTTC
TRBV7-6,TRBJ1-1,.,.,CASSPRDERMNTEAFF,TGTGCCAGCAGCCCCCGTGACGAGCGGATGAACACTGAAGCTTTCTTT
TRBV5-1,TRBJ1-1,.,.,CASGNTEGTEAFF,TGCGCCAGCGGGAACACGGAGGGCACTGAAGCTTTCTTT
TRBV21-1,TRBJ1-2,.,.,CASSKLPTGARYYGYTF,TGTGCCAGCAGCAAACTCCCGACAGGGGCCCGCTACTATGGCTACACCTTC
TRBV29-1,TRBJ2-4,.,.,CSVVGFYSTNIQYF,TGCAGCGTTGTCGGTTTCTACAGTACAAACATTCAGTACTTC
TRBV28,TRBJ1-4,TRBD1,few,CASSFPGQGRLFF,TGTGCCAGCAGTTTCCCGGGACAGGGTCGACTGTTTTTT
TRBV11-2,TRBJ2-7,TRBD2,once,CASSLVPTSGTYGYEQYF,TGTGCCAGCAGCTTAGTCCCGACTAGCGGGACGTACGGCTACGAGCAGTACTTC
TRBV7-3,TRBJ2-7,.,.,CASSQISSPSYEQYF,TGTGCCAGCAGCCAAATTAGCTCTCCTTCCTACGAGCAGTACTTC
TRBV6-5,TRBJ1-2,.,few,CASSSAGQGFYGYTF,TGTGCCAGCAGTTCCGCGGGACAAGGGTTCTATGGCTACACCTTC
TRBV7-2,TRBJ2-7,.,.,CASSPTVYEQYF,TGTGCCAGCAGCCCGACAGTATACGAGCAGTACTTC
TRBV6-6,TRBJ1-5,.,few,CASSAQVNQPQHF,TGTGCCAGCAGTGCCCAGGTAAATCAGCCCCAGCATTTT
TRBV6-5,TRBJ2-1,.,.,CASTRTAASYNEQFF,TGTGCCAGCACAAGGACGGCTGCCTCCTACAATGAGCAGTTCTTC
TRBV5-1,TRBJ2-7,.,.,CASSLSYGDPSYEQYF,TGCGCCAGCAGCTTGTCTTATGGGGATCCATCCTACGAGCAGTACTTC
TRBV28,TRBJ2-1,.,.,CASSEHQGPFSYNEQFF,TGTGCCAGCTCCGAGCATCAGGGGCCCTTCTCCTACAATGAGCAGTTCTTC
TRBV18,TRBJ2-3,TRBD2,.,CASSPRWASGTSINTDTQYF,TGTGCCAGCTCACCCAGGTGGGCTAGCGGGACTTCTATAAACACAGATACGCAGTATTTT
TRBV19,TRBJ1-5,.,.,CASSISNTLGQPQHF,TGTGCCAGTAGTATATCGAACACCCTGGGTCAGCCCCAGCATTTT
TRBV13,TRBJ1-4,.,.,CASTERGLANEKLFF,TGTGCCAGCACCGAGAGGGGCCTGGCTAATGAAAAACTGTTTTTT
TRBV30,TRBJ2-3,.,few,CAWRKNTDTQYF,TGTGCCTGGAGAAAGAACACAGATACGCAGTATTTT
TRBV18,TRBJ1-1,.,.,CASSPQGSTEAFF,TGTGCCAGCTCACCACAAGGCAGCACTGAAGCTTTCTTT
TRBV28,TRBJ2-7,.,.,CASSFFATPYEQYF,TGTGCCAGCAGTTTTTTCGCCACCCCCTACGAGCAGTACTTC
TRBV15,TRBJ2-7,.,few,CATSSLGSYEQYF,TGTGCCACCAGCAGTCTTGGCTCCTACGAGCAGTACTTC
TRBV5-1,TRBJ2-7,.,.,CASSLDGSYEQYF,TGCGCCAGCAGCTTGGATGGGTCCTACGAGCAGTACTTC
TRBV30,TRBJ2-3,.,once,CAWSFLRVDTQYF,TGTGCCTGGAGTTTTCTTCGTGTAGATACGCAGTATTTT
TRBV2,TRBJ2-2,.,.,CATSRDTTGELFF,TGTGCAACCTCCCGGGACACCACCGGGGAGCTGTTTTTT
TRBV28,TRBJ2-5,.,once,CASSLGVSRGTQYF,TGTGCCAGCAGTTTAGGGGTCAGCCGGGGGACCCAGTACTTC
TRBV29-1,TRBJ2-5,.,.,CSGGRTETQYF,TGCAGCGGGGGGCGTACGGAGACCCAGTACTTC